This T cell receptor (beta chain) was identified in a study of shared clonotypes between healthy human individuals. The CDR3 is 17 residues long. Germline CDR1 and CDR2: SGDLS and YYNGEE. V dropped 4 bases and J dropped 3 bases, with 23 bases sitting between them. Sequenced by immunoSEQ multiplex PCR; TCRdb stores in-frame clones only, minus some. The profile covers nearly 1,000,000 clones, with around 80% appearing a single time and nearly 1.5% taken by the ten largest. Only one count was recorded for this clone. The receptor was derived from a man aged 18-30 years in good health. The chain has TRBV9 and TRBJ2-7, with a possible D match to TRBD1 (7 bases). The sample consisted of memory CD4+ T cells sorted from blood. Subset of the sample: CD45RA-negative fraction. CDR3 sequence reads: CASSPIPRGQTVYEQYF. In DNA, the CDR3 is TGTGCCAGCAGCCCAATACCGCGGGGACAGACCGTCTACGAGCAGTACTTC.